The 5 T cell receptor beta chains in this list originate from one sample, sequenced in a study of PD-1 blockade in classical Hodgkin lymphoma. The protocol was immunoSEQ multiplex PCR, while the TCRdb copy is restricted to in-frame clones and leaves out a portion. The table has around 50,000 clones, around 74% seen once. Time point: cycle 4 day 1 (C4D1), after less than 7 weeks of nivolumab. Relapse after autologous stem cell transplantation occurred in every patient, and brentuximab vedotin exposure varied. The starting material was peripheral blood mononuclear cells (PBMCs), obtained before the fourth cycle of nivolumab. The receptors were sampled from a human donor with classical Hodgkin lymphoma.

The chain combines TRBV28 with TRBJ1-5; D ambiguous. V was shortened by 8 bases and J by 2 bases, with 10 bases between the two germline ends. From germline, CDR1 is MDHEN and CDR2 SYDVKM. The CDR3 runs to 13 residues. CDR3: CASSRPGNQPQHF. CDR3 nucleotide sequence: TGTGCCAGCTCCCGCCCCGGCAATCAGCCCCAGCATTTT. The whole variable domain, remainder taken from reference TRBV28 and TRBJ1-5, is DVKVTQSSRYLVKRTGEKVFLECVQDMDHENMFWYRQDPGLGLRLIYFSYDVKMKEKGDIPEGYSVSREKKERFSLILESASTNQTSMYLCASSRPGNQPQHFGDGTRLSIL.

The chain carries TRBV15 and TRBJ2-6, with D possibly being TRBD1 (6 bases). The CDR3 extends over 17 amino acids. Trimming took off 5 bases at V and 0 bases at J, with 14 bases between the two ends. The germline CDR1 and CDR2 sequences are LNHNV and YYDKDF (reference sequence). The CDR3 sequence: CATSPLTGLSGANVLTF. The DNA for the CDR3 is TGTGCCACCAGCCCCTTGACAGGACTCTCTGGGGCCAACGTCCTGACTTTC.

The chain recombines TRBV7-9 with TRBJ2-1; D is unclear. The germline CDR1 and CDR2 sequences are SEHNR and FQNEAQ (reference sequence). Trimming removed 2 bases at V and 6 bases at J, with 2 bases between. The CDR3 runs 11 residues. The CDR3 protein is CASSLINEQFF. In DNA, the CDR3 is TGTGCCAGCAGCTTAATCAATGAGCAGTTCTTC.

This chain joins TRBV7-2 and TRBJ2-5; possible D gene TRBD2, 7 bases. The CDR3 totals 17 residues. Germline lookup yields CDR1 SGHTA and CDR2 FQGNSA. V lost 1 base and J 5 bases, leaving 20 bases between the germline ends. This CDR3 reads CASSLGLGEGESETQYF. In DNA, the CDR3 is TGTGCCAGCAGCTTAGGTCTCGGGGAGGGGGAATCGGAGACCCAGTACTTC.

The V call is TRBV9, the J call TRBJ1-2; D remains unclear. This CDR3 has 14 residues. Germline CDR1 is SGDLS and CDR2 is YYNGEE. Trimming stripped 2 bases from V and 4 bases from J, with 12 bases between. The CDR3 spells CASSVGTQSYGYTF. Written as DNA, the CDR3 is TGTGCCAGCAGCGTGGGTACACAATCCTATGGCTACACCTTC.